A single TCR beta chain is shown here with its context. This clonotype was counted a few times. This clone's antigen is unknown. The input lacks base qualities; no much larger clone sits a single base away. The sample belongs to a study of T cell repertoires in cytomegalovirus infection (dated by TCRdb to the late 2010s). At the level of the whole study: Donor HLA type was relevant to the analysis, because carriage of CMV infection together with the matching HLA type was indicated by public TCR beta signatures. Broader findings and caveats from the paper: The ex vivo response was dominated by HLA-C-restricted CMV-specific TCR beta clonotypes, and the single most frequent clonotype in two of eight donors was supplied by these HLA-C-restricted clonotypes. Carriers of CMV infection plus the relevant HLA type were discriminated by the cumulative frequency of public TCR beta family members in the study cohort and in an independent roughly 350-donor cohort.

TCRdb names Illumina HiSeq 1500 as the instrument used. TCRdb ran its own pipeline on the public reads, namely fastp trimming at Q25 and MiXCR clone calling, and kept in-frame beta chains. Rows matching on CDR3 protein sequence are summarized as one entry with the most common DNA and genes. This sample comprises 200,000 or so distinct CDR3 sequences, about 30% of them detected only once. 30% to 40% of the sample rests with the top ten. The CDR3 numbers 13 residues from cysteine through phenylalanine. The CDR3 DNA has 39 bases and is translated from base 1. This chain is built from TRBV12-3 or TRBV12-4 and TRBJ1-1; TRBD1 is a possible D gene, resting on 5 matching bases. Sequences were obtained from PBMCs. This receptor was taken from a human donor in good health (CMV status not recorded). Some clones in this sample may be carry-over from other donors' samples. The CDR3 region has the sequence CAVRQGGSTEAFF. At the DNA level, the sequence is TGTGCGGTGAGGCAGGGAGGGTCCACTGAAGCTTTCTTT.